This T cell receptor (beta chain) was documented in a study of identical twins. Points from the study as a whole: For zero-insertion analyses, partial confounding could come from invariant MAIT and iNKT cells. Whereas memory repertoires showed no such difference, abundant cord blood beta clonotypes carried fewer insertions.

Germline V gives CDR1 LGHDT, CDR2 YNNKEL (reference sequence). The CDR3 contains 12 residues. With 4 bases removed from V and 8 bases from J, the gap between germline ends came to 10 bases. A universal primer site arose from template switching, and cDNA bore unique molecular identifiers. TCRdb reprocessed the 5' RACE reads via MiXCR and lists one record per CDR3 protein. The sample lists about 1.7 million distinct CDR3 sequences; under 35% were seen once. A note on this clonotype: What it recognizes is unknown.

This chain uses TRBV3-1 with TRBJ2-3; D assignment may be TRBD1 or TRBD2 (5 bases each). What was sequenced was cord blood. The sequence came from a newborn girl in good health. The CDR3 protein is CASSRGMGTQYF. In DNA form, the CDR3 reads TGTGCCAGCAGCCGGGGGATGGGTACGCAGTATTTT.